A single T cell receptor (beta chain) is shown here with its context. These data are taken from a study of shared clonotypes between healthy human individuals. CD45RO negativity and positive selection for CCR7 defined naive CD8 cells, a population that excluded terminally differentiated effector memory CD45RA+ cells. Adult donors, all healthy and HIV-negative, had no recent acute infections or vaccinations. The CDR3 is made up of 14 amino acids. V was shortened by 2 bases and J by 6 bases, with 10 bases between the two germline ends. CDR1 and CDR2 (germline): MGHRA, YSYEKL. Profiled with immunoSEQ multiplex PCR; TCRdb holds only in-frame clones, not every one. The sample records roughly 2,000,000 clones, roughly 94% being singletons.

What was sequenced was naive CD8+ T cells sorted from blood. This clonotype originated in a young man in good health. This chain links TRBV4-1 with TRBJ2-2; D is unresolved. Written as DNA, the CDR3 is TGCGCCAGCAGCCAAAGGCGGAAGGCCGGGGAGCTGTTTTTT. Its protein is CASSQRRKAGELFF.